The T cell receptor beta chain described here comes from a study of regulatory T cells in long-lasting Graves disease. This CDR3 has 13 amino acids. V gave up 5 bases and J gave up 0 bases, with 8 bases separating them. Germline V gene lookup returns CDR1 MNHEY and CDR2 SMNVEV (reference sequence). Study-wide findings and caveats: Peripheral blood alone, not thyroid tissue, underwent study.

On this clonotype: The antigen remains undetermined.

Described time point: newly diagnosed GD, antithyroid drugs for less than 3 months. Following extraction of RNA from PBMCs, that RNA was used to make the TCR library. Libraries of TCR beta came from iRepertoire HTBI primers plus Arm-PCR of CDR3 regions. A single record per CDR3 protein comes from TCRdb applying MiXCR to the multiplex PCR reads. The sample holds around 400,000 distinct CDR3 sequences, around 11% seen once. These same records also appear under a second study, on T cells in Graves' hyperthyroidism and ophthalmopathy. That work contributes: Participants, patients aged 18 to 65, had newly diagnosed hyperthyroidism with a duration under 2 months. It was uncontrolled infection, other autoimmune disease, pregnancy or lactation that excluded patients. The study used the HTBI primer set for a first-round RT-PCR of the TCR CDR3.

Sequenced here: peripheral blood mononuclear cells (PBMCs), sampled at new diagnosis, from a patient treated with antithyroid drugs. The chain joins TRBV27 to TRBJ2-7; D uncertain. The receptor was isolated from a woman between 18 and 29 years old with Graves disease. The CDR3 region has the DNA TGTGCCAGCAGTCCCAGGAGCTCCTACGAGCAGTACGTC. Its translation is CASSPRSSYEQYV.